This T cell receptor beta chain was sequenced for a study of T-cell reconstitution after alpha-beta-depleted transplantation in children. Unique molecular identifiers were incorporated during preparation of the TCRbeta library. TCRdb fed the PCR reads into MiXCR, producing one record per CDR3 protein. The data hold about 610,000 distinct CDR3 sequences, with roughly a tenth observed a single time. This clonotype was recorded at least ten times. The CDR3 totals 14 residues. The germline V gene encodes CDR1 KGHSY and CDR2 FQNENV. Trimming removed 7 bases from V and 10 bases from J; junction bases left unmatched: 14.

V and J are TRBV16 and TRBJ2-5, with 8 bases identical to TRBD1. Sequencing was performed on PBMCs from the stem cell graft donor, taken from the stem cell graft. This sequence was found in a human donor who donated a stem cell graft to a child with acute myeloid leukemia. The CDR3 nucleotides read TGTGCCAGCACCCCGACACAGGGGGAGGAGGACCAGTACTTC. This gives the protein CASTPTQGEEDQYF.